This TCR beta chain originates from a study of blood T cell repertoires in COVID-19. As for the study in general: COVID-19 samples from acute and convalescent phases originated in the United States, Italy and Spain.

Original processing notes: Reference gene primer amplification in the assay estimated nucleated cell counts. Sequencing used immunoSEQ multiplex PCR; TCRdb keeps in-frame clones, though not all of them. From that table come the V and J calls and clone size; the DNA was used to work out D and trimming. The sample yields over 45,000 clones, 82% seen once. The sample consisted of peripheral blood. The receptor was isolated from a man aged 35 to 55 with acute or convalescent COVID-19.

The chain's CDR3 is CASSDRVAGYTF. The CDR3, as DNA: TGTGCCAGCAGTGACAGGGTAGCCGGCTACACCTTC. The chain has TRBV28 and TRBJ1-2, with TRBD1 matching over 7 bases. Trimming cost V 5 bases and J 8 bases; bases outside gene matches: 5. The CDR3 is 12 amino acids. Germline CDR1 MDHEN, CDR2 SYDVKM.